The rows below give T cell receptor beta chains drawn from one sample of a study of technical replicates of blood from several donors. Method: immunoSEQ multiplex PCR; TCRdb's copy keeps in-frame clones and lacks some. Here the sample spans over 80,000 clones, about 96% being singletons. Material for sequencing was T cells isolated from PBMCs. All receptors derive from a human donor in good health. Both conserved end residues are part of each CDR3. Fields, in order: D gene, J gene, clone size, V gene, CDR3 protein, CDR3 DNA. D genes are given only for firm matches. Rows may omit the clone size; those that give it use once, few, many or a size class.

>.|TRBJ2-7|.|TRBV7-2
CASSLGQPSLYEQYF
TGTGCCAGCAGCTTAGGACAGCCCTCCCTCTACGAGCAGTACTTC
>.|TRBJ2-1|.|TRBV18
CASSPPIGANGANEQFF
TGTGCCAGCTCACCACCGATTGGGGCAAATGGGGCCAATGAGCAGTTCTTC
>.|TRBJ1-2|.|TRBV6-1
CASSEAVGPGSNYGYTF
TGTGCCAGCAGTGAAGCGGTGGGGCCCGGTTCGAACTATGGCTACACCTTC
>.|TRBJ2-1|.|TRBV6-5
CASSAGTSSNNEQFF
TGTGCCAGCAGTGCCGGGACTTCTTCAAACAATGAGCAGTTCTTC
>.|TRBJ2-5|.|TRBV19
CASSILLRREGGQETQYF
TGTGCCAGTAGTATCCTTCTCCGGCGGGAAGGAGGCCAAGAGACCCAGTACTTC
>TRBD2|TRBJ2-5|.|TRBV6-6
CASKSAGGSVETQYF
TGTGCCAGCAAGTCGGCGGGAGGGTCGGTTGAGACCCAGTACTTC
>.|TRBJ2-2|.|TRBV4-2
CASSQDIRTGELFF
TGTGCCAGCAGCCAAGATATACGGACCGGGGAGCTGTTTTTT
>TRBD1|TRBJ2-7|once|TRBV11-2
CASSLGQGGEQYF
TGTGCCAGCAGCTTAGGACAGGGGGGTGAGCAGTACTTC
>TRBD1|TRBJ1-4|.|TRBV19
CASSILQGAFNEKLFF
TGTGCCAGTAGTATCCTACAGGGGGCGTTTAATGAAAAACTGTTTTTT
>TRBD1|TRBJ2-4|.|TRBV5-6
CASSLGQGKNIQYF
TGTGCCAGCAGCTTAGGACAGGGAAAAAACATTCAGTACTTC
>.|TRBJ2-5|.|TRBV28
CASSYGEGETQYF
TGTGCCAGCAGTTACGGGGAAGGGGAGACCCAGTACTTC
>.|TRBJ1-2|.|TRBV27
CASGLIRPANYGYTF
TGTGCCAGCGGGCTGATCAGACCAGCTAACTATGGCTACACCTTC
>.|TRBJ2-3|.|TRBV11-3
CASSLGALTDTQYF
TGTGCCAGCAGCTTAGGAGCCCTAACAGATACGCAGTATTTT
>TRBD1|TRBJ2-6|.|TRBV19
CASSMTGSTSGANVLTF
TGTGCCAGTAGTATGACAGGGTCTACCTCTGGGGCCAACGTCCTGACTTTC
>.|TRBJ2-5|.|TRBV30
CAWSQKYQETQYF
TGTGCCTGGAGCCAGAAGTACCAAGAGACCCAGTACTTC
>.|TRBJ2-3|.|TRBV6-5
CASRATDTQYF
TGTGCCAGCAGGGCCACAGATACGCAGTATTTT